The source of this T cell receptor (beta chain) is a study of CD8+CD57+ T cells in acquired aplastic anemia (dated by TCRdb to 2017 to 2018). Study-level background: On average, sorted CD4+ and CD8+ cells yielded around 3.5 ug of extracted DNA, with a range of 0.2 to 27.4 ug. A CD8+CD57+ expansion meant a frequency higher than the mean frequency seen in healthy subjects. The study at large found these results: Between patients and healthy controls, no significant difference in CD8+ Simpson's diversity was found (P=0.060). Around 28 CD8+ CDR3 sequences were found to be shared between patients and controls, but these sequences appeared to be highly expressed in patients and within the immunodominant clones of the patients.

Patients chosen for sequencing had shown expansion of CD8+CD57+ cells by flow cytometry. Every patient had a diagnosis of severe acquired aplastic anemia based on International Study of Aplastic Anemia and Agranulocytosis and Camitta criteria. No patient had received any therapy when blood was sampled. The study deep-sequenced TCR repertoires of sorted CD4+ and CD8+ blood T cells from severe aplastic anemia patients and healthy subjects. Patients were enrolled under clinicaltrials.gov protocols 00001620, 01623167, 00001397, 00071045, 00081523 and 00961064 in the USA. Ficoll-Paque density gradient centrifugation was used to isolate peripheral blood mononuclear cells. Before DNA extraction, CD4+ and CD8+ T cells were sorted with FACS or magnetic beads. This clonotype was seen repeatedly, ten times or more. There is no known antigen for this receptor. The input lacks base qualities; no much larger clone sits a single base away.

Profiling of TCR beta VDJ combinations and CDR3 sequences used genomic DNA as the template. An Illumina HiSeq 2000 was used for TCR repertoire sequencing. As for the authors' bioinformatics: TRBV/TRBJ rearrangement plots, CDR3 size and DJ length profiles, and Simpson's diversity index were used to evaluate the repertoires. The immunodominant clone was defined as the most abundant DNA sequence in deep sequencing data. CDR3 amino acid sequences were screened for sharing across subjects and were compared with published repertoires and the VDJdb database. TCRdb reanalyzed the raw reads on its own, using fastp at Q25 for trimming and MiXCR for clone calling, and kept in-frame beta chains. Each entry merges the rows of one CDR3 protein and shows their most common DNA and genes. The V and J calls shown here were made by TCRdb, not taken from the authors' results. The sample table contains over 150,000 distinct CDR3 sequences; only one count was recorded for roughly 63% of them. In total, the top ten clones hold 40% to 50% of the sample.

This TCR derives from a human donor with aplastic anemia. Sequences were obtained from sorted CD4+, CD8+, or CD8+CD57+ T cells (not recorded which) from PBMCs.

The CDR3 sequence is CASSFGTGSTEAFF. In nucleotides, the sequence is TGTGCCAGCAGCTTCGGGACAGGGTCCACTGAAGCTTTCTTT. The chain employs TRBV5-8 and TRBJ1-1, and TRBD1 aligns with 9 junction nucleotides. Including cysteine and phenylalanine, the CDR3 has 14 amino acids. Left in the record is the CDR3 DNA by itself, 42 bases read in frame from the first base. Based on the germline V gene, the CDR1 and CDR2 sequences are SGHTS and YDEGEE. Clipping removes 2 bases from V and 4 bases from J, with 3 as the unmatched junction base count.